The rows below give T cell receptor beta chains drawn from one sample of a study of T cells in Graves' hyperthyroidism and ophthalmopathy. Via MiXCR, TCRdb re-called the multiplex PCR reads, giving one row per CDR3 protein. The sample includes about 320,000 distinct CDR3 sequences, roughly 17% of them seen just once. Specimen: blood. The receptors were gathered from a young man with Graves' hyperthyroidism. CDR3s leave out the opening cysteine and the closing phenylalanine or tryptophan. A D gene is named only where the DNA matches it firmly.

>TRBV19|NA
ASSSGASYGYT
>TRBV18|NA
ASSPASLGPDTQY
>TRBV2|NA
ASSEATFSNTEAF
>TRBV24-1|NA
ATGRLRGGGNTIY
>TRBV29-1|NA
SVMGARGTDTQY
>TRBV30|NA
AWGTDRTYGYT
>TRBV7-9|NA
ASSLFLGRLADTQY
>TRBV5-1|TRBD2
ASSPLPGASGSYEQY
>TRBV7-3|NA
ASSQSGSTDTQY
>TRBV7-2|NA
ASSLAVGTIY
>TRBV5-1|NA
ASSSGLPSQETQY
>TRBV28|TRBD2
ASRTSGGSSYNEQF
>TRBV20-1|NA
SAPWRYTEAF
>TRBV5-6|TRBD1
ASSFYDRGGTEAF
>TRBV2|TRBD2
ASSSRLAAGELF
>TRBV5-1|NA
ASSSEGRGSPLH
>TRBV12-3/TRBV12-4|TRBD1
ASSLALDRATDTQY
>TRBV7-9|NA
ASSLLGQANSPLH
>TRBV11-2|NA
ASSFRDGHNEQF
>TRBV6-1|NA
ASSWEANYGYT
>TRBV9|NA
ASSAGRNTEAF
>TRBV30|TRBD1
ACHNRGPTNSPLH
>TRBV12-3/TRBV12-4|NA
ASSPLVQETQY
>TRBV15|NA
ATTPEGGPDIQY
>TRBV6-5|NA
ASSYRRVVVTQY
>TRBV12-3/TRBV12-4|TRBD1
ASRPDRGLEQY
>TRBV12-3/TRBV12-4|TRBD1
ASSLYPGQGTETQY
>TRBV9|TRBD2
ASSVGAGEDAGEQF
>TRBV19|NA
ASSMSGSDTQY
>TRBV20-1|NA
SARITGFGEQY
>TRBV7-9|NA
ASSSRDLQGTQY
>TRBV18|TRBD1
ASSPPGTGSYEQY
>TRBV18|NA
ASSPRQSHQDEQY
>TRBV3-1|NA
ASSQSPTKEDTQY
>TRBV5-1|TRBD1
ASSSGTGMYEQY
>TRBV30|TRBD2
ACSGLNNEQF
>TRBV4-1|TRBD2
ASSRGAGLPDDEQF
>TRBV11-2|NA
ASSLAGGGGYQETQY
>TRBV7-9|TRBD2
ASSRGGGSGTITYEQY
>TRBV29-1|NA
SVLTAESYEQY
>TRBV10-3|NA
AISEVVAGRETQY
>TRBV12-3/TRBV12-4|TRBD1
ASRLGQGASYEQY
>TRBV2|TRBD1
ANPTGAEAF
>TRBV10-3|NA
AISDVGINTGELF
>TRBV7-2|TRBD2
ASSLLRLAGLNEQF
>TRBV5-1|TRBD1
ASSYTTGLNEQF
>TRBV11-2|NA
ASSRGGSYQETQY